This TCR beta chain was profiled in a study of T-cell memory formation after mild COVID-19. This CDR3 has 12 amino acids. The germline V gene has CDR1 SQVTM and CDR2 ANQGSEA. V shed 0 bases and J shed 7 bases, with 9 bases lying between them. 5'RACE with constant-segment primers built TCRalpha and TCRbeta cDNA libraries with UMIs. TCRdb recomputed calls from the 5' RACE reads with MiXCR, one row per CDR3 protein. The profile shows hundreds of thousands of distinct CDR3 sequences, about 20% of them singletons. The chain joins TRBV29-1 to TRBJ1-2, with D perhaps TRBD1 (6 bases). The TCR sequence derives from a man in his late teens or twenties who had mild COVID-19 (a few samples of this study predate the infection). Cell type and time point are not known. The material sequenced was PBMCs or a T cell subset sorted from them (not recorded which). CDR3 sequence (DNA): TGCAGCGTTGAAGAGGGGGCGCTTGGCTACACCTTC. Translated, it gives CSVEEGALGYTF.